This T cell receptor beta chain was retrieved from a study of OX40 agonist ivuxolimab in advanced cancers. General study points: Nonresponders included some who also had low normalized T-cell clonal expansion. Expanded clones were, on average, more numerous in CD8+ T cells than in CD4+.

V lost 1 base to trimming and J lost 1 base, with 16 bases between them. This CDR3 region has 17 residues. Germline CDR1 SEHNR, CDR2 FQNEAQ (reference sequence). This clone was seen more than once but under ten times. The target antigen is unknown. Data came from immunoSEQ multiplex PCR; TCRdb stores just in-frame clones and leaves some out. The sample includes approximately 17,000 clones, approximately 78% of them seen just once. Sequenced material: CD4+ or CD8+ T cells sorted from blood, taken in a trial of the OX40 agonist ivuxolimab. The chain carries TRBV7-9 and TRBJ1-1; unclear D gene. The sequence came from an adult with an advanced solid tumor such as melanoma, head and neck, liver or kidney cancer. The CDR3 loop is CASSLGGSHMGNTEAFF. The CDR3 DNA sequence: TGTGCCAGCAGCTTAGGTGGCAGCCATATGGGGAACACTGAAGCTTTCTTT.